These 18 T cell receptor beta chains were all obtained from the same sample, sequenced in a study of blood T cell repertoires in COVID-19. Sequencing used immunoSEQ multiplex PCR; TCRdb keeps in-frame clones, though not all of them. The data hold around 260,000 clones, with around 89% observed a single time. Sequencing was done on a sample of peripheral blood. All receptors come from a man between 60 and 75 years old who had recovered from COVID-19.

The V and J genes are TRBV5-5 and TRBJ1-5; the D is unclear. Germline CDR1 reads SGHKS; CDR2 reads YYEKEE (reference sequence). V lost 0 bases and J 7 bases, leaving 14 bases between the germline ends. The CDR3 has 15 residues. CDR3 residues: CASSLDPEARQPQHF. CDR3 nucleotide sequence: TGTGCCAGCAGCTTGGATCCGGAGGCGCGGCAGCCCCAGCATTTT. The complete variable domain, with remaining parts taken from reference TRBV5-5 and TRBJ1-5, reads DAGVTQSPTHLIKTRGQQVTLRCSPISGHKSVSWYQQVLGQGPQFIFQYYEKEERGRGNFPDRFSARQFPNYSSELNVNALLLGDSALYLCASSLDPEARQPQHFGDGTRLSIL.

The rearrangement links TRBV12-3 or TRBV12-4 to TRBJ1-2; no clear D gene. The germline V and J ends were trimmed by 3 bases and 8 bases, with 10 bases remaining between them. The CDR3 covers 12 residues. The CDR3 DNA reads TGTGCCAGCAGTTTGGAGGGAATCGGCTACACCTTC. Its translation: CASSLEGIGYTF.

This clone was seen more than once but under ten times. The chain carries TRBV13 and TRBJ2-7; 9 bases fit TRBD1. This CDR3 contains 15 residues. Germline V gene data show CDR1 as PRHDT and CDR2 as FYEKMQ (reference sequence). After removal of 2 bases from V and 3 bases from J, the junction contained 5 bases not matched to a gene. The chain's CDR3 is CASSLPGQGVYEQYF. The CDR3 coding sequence is TGTGCCAGCAGCTTACCGGGACAGGGTGTCTACGAGCAGTACTTC.

The chain carries TRBV5-5 and TRBJ1-2, with D possibly being TRBD1 (5 bases). Germline values: CDR1 SGHKS, CDR2 YYEKEE (reference sequence). The length of the CDR3 is 15 residues. The V end was cut by 3 bases, the J end by 8 bases, with 20 bases between. The CDR3 region has the DNA TGTGCCAGCAGCTCGTTCAGAACAGGAAAGAGAGGCTACACCTTC. Encoded protein: CASSSFRTGKRGYTF.

The genes are TRBV11-2 and TRBJ1-4, with D tentatively TRBD1 (6 bases). The CDR3 runs to 17 residues. Germline V lookup: CDR1 SGHAT, CDR2 FQNNGV. Trimming removed 5 bases from V and 3 bases from J, with 19 bases in between. The DNA for the CDR3 is TGTGCCAGCAGCCCCGTAACAGGGTGGTCACCTAATGAAAAACTGTTTTTT. This encodes CASSPVTGWSPNEKLFF.

The chain employs TRBV5-1 and TRBJ1-6; D is undetermined. V was cut by 7 bases and J by 3 bases, with 14 bases left in between. In germline, CDR1 is SGHRS, CDR2 YFSETQ. The CDR3 extends over 15 amino acids. CDR3 bases: TGCGCCAGCGCCACAAGAGGTGGCTATAATTCACCCCTCCACTTT. Translated, it gives CASATRGGYNSPLHF. The full variable domain, with the rest looked up from reference TRBV5-1 and TRBJ1-6, is KAGVTQTPRYLIKTRGQQVTLSCSPISGHRSVSWYQQTPGQGLQFLFEYFSETQRNKGNFPGRFSGRQFSNSRSEMNVSTLELGDSALYLCASATRGGYNSPLHFGNGTRLTVT.

The rearrangement uses TRBV5-1 and TRBJ1-2, with TRBD1 identical over 7 bases. V lost 2 bases, J lost 6 bases, and 7 bases stayed unmatched. Germline CDR1 SGHRS, CDR2 YFSETQ. The CDR3 contains 14 residues. The CDR3 here is CASSFDRAGDGYTF. The CDR3 DNA reads TGCGCCAGCAGCTTTGACAGGGCGGGCGATGGCTACACCTTC.

With regard to this clone: Other nucleotide sequences from this sample produce the same CDR3. The chain couples TRBV7-9 to TRBJ1-3; tentatively, D is TRBD1 (6 bases). With 1 base removed from V and 0 bases from J, the gap between germline ends came to 10 bases. The CDR3 loop spans 16 amino acids. CDR1 and CDR2 (germline): SEHNR, FQNEAQ (reference sequence). CDR3 amino acids: CASSLGGGASGNTIYF. The DNA of the CDR3 is TGTGCCAGCAGCTTAGGTGGGGGGGCCTCTGGAAACACCATATATTTT.

This chain joins TRBV6-1 and TRBJ1-5; TRBD1 matches 8 bases. The CDR3 sequence is 17 residues long. V lost 1 base, J lost 3 bases, and 8 bases stayed unmatched. Germline V gene data show CDR1 as MNHNS and CDR2 as SASEGT. CDR3 loop: CASSEGWGQAYNQPQHF. In DNA form, the CDR3 reads TGTGCCAGCAGTGAAGGGTGGGGACAGGCTTACAATCAGCCCCAGCATTTT.

This rearrangement joins TRBV5-4 to TRBJ1-2, with D perhaps TRBD1 (5 bases). The CDR3 totals 14 residues. V was pared by 3 bases and J by 6 bases, with 15 bases between. The germline gives CDR1 SGHNT, CDR2 YYREEE (reference sequence). CDR3 amino acids: CASSYINAGDGYTF. CDR3 DNA sequence: TGTGCCAGCAGCTACATAAACGCGGGGGATGGCTACACCTTC.

V and J are TRBV19 and TRBJ2-7; tentative D call: TRBD2 (7 bases). Trimming shortened V by 1 base and J by 0 bases, and 13 bases separated the two germline ends. Germline V gives CDR1 LNHDA, CDR2 SQIVND (reference sequence). This CDR3 has 16 residues. The CDR3 sequence is CASSIVGGRSSYEQYF. The CDR3 DNA is TGTGCCAGTAGTATAGTCGGGGGGCGATCCTCCTACGAGCAGTACTTC.

The chain recombines TRBV9 with TRBJ1-2; D is possibly TRBD1 (5 bases). Germline V CDR1 and CDR2: SGDLS, YYNGEE. CDR3 length: 15 residues. Trimming cost V 0 bases and J 2 bases, with 11 bases left between them. The CDR3, as DNA: TGTGCCAGCAGCGTAGCCCAGGGCCTCAACTATGGCTACACCTTC. Translated: CASSVAQGLNYGYTF.

The CDR3 DNA is TGTGCCAGCAGCCCGACAGGTATCAATGAGCAGTTCTTC. Protein sequence: CASSPTGINEQFF. The J gene is TRBJ2-1, the V gene TRBV5-6, with a weak D call TRBD1 (6 bases). Germline V gene sequence: CDR1 SGHDT, CDR2 YYEEEE. V was trimmed by 4 bases and J by 6 bases, leaving 11 bases between them. This CDR3 is 13 amino acids long.

The V and J genes are TRBV5-8 and TRBJ2-5, with 9 bases identical to TRBD1. The germline CDR1 and CDR2 sequences are SGHTS and YDEGEE. The CDR3 totals 15 residues. With 4 bases clipped from V and 5 bases from J, the junction kept 9 bases outside the gene matches. In DNA form, the CDR3 reads TGTGCCAGCAGCCTGCCCGGGACAGGGCCCGAGACCCAGTACTTC. Residues: CASSLPGTGPETQYF.

This clone was counted once. The J gene is TRBJ1-2, the V gene TRBV19; a weak D match, TRBD1 (5 bases). The germline CDR1 and CDR2 sequences are LNHDA and SQIVND (reference sequence). V gave up 3 bases and J gave up 3 bases, with 14 bases separating them. The CDR3 length is 15 residues. CDR3: CASSIGTGGDYGYTF. The CDR3 DNA reads TGTGCCAGTAGTATCGGCACAGGTGGTGACTATGGCTACACCTTC. The whole variable domain, remainder taken from reference TRBV19 and TRBJ1-2, is DGGITQSPKYLFRKEGQNVTLSCEQNLNHDAMYWYRQDPGQGLRLIYYSQIVNDFQKGDIAEGYSVSREKKESFPLTVTSAQKNPTAFYLCASSIGTGGDYGYTFGSGTRLTVV.

This clone was observed a single time. This chain joins TRBV5-1 and TRBJ1-2, with 7 bases that match TRBD1. Unmatched junction bases numbered 2, after V lost 3 bases and J lost 3 bases. This CDR3 spans 13 amino acids. Germline assignment: CDR1 SGHRS and CDR2 YFSETQ. The CDR3 loop reads CASSYDRDYGYTF. The CDR3 DNA reads as TGCGCCAGCAGCTACGACAGGGACTATGGCTACACCTTC.

The V and J genes are TRBV2 and TRBJ1-2; the D gene is possibly TRBD1 (6 bases). Germline CDR1 reads SNHLY; CDR2 reads FYNNEI. The CDR3 is made up of 15 amino acids. The ends were cut back, 6 bases at V and 6 bases at J, with 20 bases in the middle. CDR3 sequence reads: CASSGTSGVRHGYTF. CDR3 DNA: TGTGCCAGCAGCGGAACCTCAGGGGTTCGTCATGGCTACACCTTC.

This clone was seen a single time. The chain uses TRBV30 and TRBJ2-3; TRBD2 matches 11 bases. There are 16 residues in the CDR3. Germline V lookup: CDR1 GTSNPN, CDR2 SVGIG (reference sequence). J lost 4 bases, V lost 0 bases, and 6 bases had no gene match. CDR3 protein: CAWSVYLAGGPDTQYF. As DNA, the CDR3 is TGTGCCTGGAGTGTGTATTTAGCGGGGGGGCCAGATACGCAGTATTTT. The full variable domain, its missing parts supplied by reference TRBV30 and TRBJ2-3, is SQTIHQWPATLVQPVGSPLSLECTVEGTSNPNLYWYRQAAGRGLQLLFYSVGIGQISSEVPQNLSASRPQDRQFILSSKKLLLSDSGFYLCAWSVYLAGGPDTQYFGPGTRLTVL.